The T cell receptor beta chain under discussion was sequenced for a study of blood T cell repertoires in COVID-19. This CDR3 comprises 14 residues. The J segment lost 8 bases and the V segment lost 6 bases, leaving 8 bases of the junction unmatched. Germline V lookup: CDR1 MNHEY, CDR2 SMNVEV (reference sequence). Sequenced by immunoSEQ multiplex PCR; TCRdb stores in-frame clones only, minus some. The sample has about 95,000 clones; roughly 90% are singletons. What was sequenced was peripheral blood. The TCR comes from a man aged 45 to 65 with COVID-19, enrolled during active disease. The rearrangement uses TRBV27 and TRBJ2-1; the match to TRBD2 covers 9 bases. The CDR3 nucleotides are TGTGCCAGCAGGGCGCGGGGGGGCGTCTATGAGCAGTTCTTC. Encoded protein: CASRARGGVYEQFF.